The source of this T cell receptor beta chain is a study of blood T cell repertoires in COVID-19. This table comes from immunoSEQ multiplex PCR, and its TCRdb copy is limited to in-frame clones, with some not included. Found here are about 230,000 clones, more than 65% of them singletons; the top ten hold approximately 4.8%. The sequenced sample consisted of peripheral blood. The TCR originated in a man aged 50 to 60 with active or convalescent COVID-19.

Here the CDR3 DNA reads TGTGCCTGGAGTCCATTTGGACAGGGAACCTACGAGCAGTACTTC. Protein sequence: CAWSPFGQGTYEQYF. The chain carries TRBV30 and TRBJ2-7; TRBD1 agrees at 8 bases. Germline V gene lookup returns CDR1 GTSNPN and CDR2 SVGIG (reference sequence). This CDR3 contains 15 residues. V trimming: 2 bases; J trimming: 2 bases; junction bases outside the gene matches: 8.